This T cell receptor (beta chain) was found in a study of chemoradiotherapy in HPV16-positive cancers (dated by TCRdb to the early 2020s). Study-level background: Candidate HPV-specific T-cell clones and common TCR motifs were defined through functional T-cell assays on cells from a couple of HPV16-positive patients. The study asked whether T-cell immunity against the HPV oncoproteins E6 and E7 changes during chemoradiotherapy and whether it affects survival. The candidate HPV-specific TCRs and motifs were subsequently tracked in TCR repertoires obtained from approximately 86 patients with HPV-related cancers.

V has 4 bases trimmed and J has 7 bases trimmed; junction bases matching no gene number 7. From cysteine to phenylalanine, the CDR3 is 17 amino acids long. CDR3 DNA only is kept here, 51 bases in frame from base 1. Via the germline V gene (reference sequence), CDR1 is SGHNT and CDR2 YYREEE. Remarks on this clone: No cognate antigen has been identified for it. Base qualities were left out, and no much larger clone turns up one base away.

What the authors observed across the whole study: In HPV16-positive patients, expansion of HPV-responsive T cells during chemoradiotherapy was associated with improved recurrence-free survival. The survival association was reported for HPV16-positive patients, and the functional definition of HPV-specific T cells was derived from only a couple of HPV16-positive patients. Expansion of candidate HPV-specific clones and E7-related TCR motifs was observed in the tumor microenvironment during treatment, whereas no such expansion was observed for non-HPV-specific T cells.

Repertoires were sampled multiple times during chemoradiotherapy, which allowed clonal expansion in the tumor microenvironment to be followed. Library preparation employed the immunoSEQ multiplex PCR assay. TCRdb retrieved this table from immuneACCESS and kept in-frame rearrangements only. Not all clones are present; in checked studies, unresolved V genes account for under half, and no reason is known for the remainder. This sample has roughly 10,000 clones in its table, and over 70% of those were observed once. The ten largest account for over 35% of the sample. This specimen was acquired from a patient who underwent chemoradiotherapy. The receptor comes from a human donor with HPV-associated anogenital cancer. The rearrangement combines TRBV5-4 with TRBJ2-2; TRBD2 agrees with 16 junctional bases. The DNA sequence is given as TGTGCCAGCAGCCAGGGACTAGCGGGAGGGCCTAGCGGGGAGCTGTTTTTT. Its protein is CASSQGLAGGPSGELFF.